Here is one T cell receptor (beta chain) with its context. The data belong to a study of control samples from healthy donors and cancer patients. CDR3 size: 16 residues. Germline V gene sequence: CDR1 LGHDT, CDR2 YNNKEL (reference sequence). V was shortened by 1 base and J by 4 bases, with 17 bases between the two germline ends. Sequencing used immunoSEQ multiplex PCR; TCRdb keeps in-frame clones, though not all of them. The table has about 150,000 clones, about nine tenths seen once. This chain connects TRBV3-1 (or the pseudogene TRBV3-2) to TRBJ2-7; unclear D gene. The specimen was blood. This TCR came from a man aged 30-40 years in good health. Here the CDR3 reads CASSQVLSRPTYEQYF. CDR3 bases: TGTGCCAGCAGCCAAGTCTTGAGCAGACCTACGTACGAGCAGTACTTC.